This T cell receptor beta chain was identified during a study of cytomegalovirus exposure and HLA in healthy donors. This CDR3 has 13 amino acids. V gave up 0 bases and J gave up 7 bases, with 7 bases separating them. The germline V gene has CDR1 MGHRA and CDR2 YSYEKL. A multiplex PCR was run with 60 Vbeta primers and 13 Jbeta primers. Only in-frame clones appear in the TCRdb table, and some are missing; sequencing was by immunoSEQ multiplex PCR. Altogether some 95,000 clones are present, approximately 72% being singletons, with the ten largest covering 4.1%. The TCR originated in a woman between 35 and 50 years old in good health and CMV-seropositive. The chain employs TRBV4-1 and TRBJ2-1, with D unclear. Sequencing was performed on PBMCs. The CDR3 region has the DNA TGCGCCAGCAGCCAAGACTGGCAGAATGAGCAGTTCTTC. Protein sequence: CASSQDWQNEQFF.